This is a list of T cell receptor beta chains from one sample in a study of T cell repertoires in cytomegalovirus infection. A single record per CDR3 protein comes from TCRdb applying MiXCR to the reads. Among 300,000 to 400,000 distinct CDR3 sequences listed, about a sixth were seen once. Sequencing was done on a sample of PBMCs. These receptors originate from a human donor in good health (CMV status not recorded). Some clones in this sample may be carry-over from other donors' samples. Each CDR3 is given with its conserved first and last residue. A D gene is named only where the DNA matches it firmly. Only part of the rows carry a size: once, few, many, or a class if the clone is expanded.

J gene: TRBJ2-1
V gene: TRBV7-6
D gene: TRBD2
clone size: many
CDR3 protein: CASSLGLAGVKNEQFF
CDR3 DNA: TGTGCCAGCAGCTTAGGACTAGCGGGAGTAAAAAATGAGCAGTTCTTC

J gene: TRBJ1-2
V gene: TRBV12-3/TRBV12-4
D gene: TRBD1
clone size: .
CDR3 protein: CASSWDRINYGYTF
CDR3 DNA: TGTGCCAGCAGCTGGGACAGAATTAACTATGGCTACACCTTC

J gene: TRBJ1-5
V gene: TRBV20-1
D gene: .
clone size: few
CDR3 protein: CSARKATNQPQHF
CDR3 DNA: TGCAGTGCTAGAAAAGCCACTAATCAGCCCCAGCATTTT

J gene: TRBJ2-3
V gene: TRBV7-8
D gene: TRBD2
clone size: few
CDR3 protein: CASSPWTSGSRDTQYF
CDR3 DNA: TGTGCCAGCAGCCCCTGGACTAGCGGGAGTCGAGATACGCAGTATTTT

J gene: TRBJ2-7
V gene: TRBV7-2
D gene: .
clone size: few
CDR3 protein: CASSFHRDFSYEQYF
CDR3 DNA: TGTGCCAGCAGCTTTCACCGGGACTTCTCCTACGAGCAGTACTTC

J gene: TRBJ2-1
V gene: TRBV12-3/TRBV12-4
D gene: .
clone size: few
CDR3 protein: CASSVTPRGNEQFF
CDR3 DNA: TGTGCCAGCAGCGTAACCCCCAGGGGCAATGAGCAGTTCTTC

J gene: TRBJ2-7
V gene: TRBV7-2
D gene: TRBD2
clone size: few
CDR3 protein: CASSLEREAYYEQYF
CDR3 DNA: TGTGCCAGCAGCTTAGAGCGGGAGGCCTACTACGAGCAGTACTTC

J gene: TRBJ2-3
V gene: TRBV7-8
D gene: TRBD2
clone size: many
CDR3 protein: CASSQTAASGDF
CDR3 DNA: TGTGCCAGCAGCCAGACGGCGGCTAGCGGGGACTTT

J gene: TRBJ2-1
V gene: TRBV6-2/TRBV6-3
D gene: .
clone size: few
CDR3 protein: CASSTRREEQFF
CDR3 DNA: TGTGCCAGCAGCACTAGACGCGAGGAGCAGTTCTTC

J gene: TRBJ2-7
V gene: TRBV5-4
D gene: TRBD2
clone size: .
CDR3 protein: CASSLDGLAGALRNEQYF
CDR3 DNA: TGTGCCAGCAGCTTGGATGGGCTAGCGGGAGCCCTTAGGAACGAGCAGTACTTC

J gene: TRBJ1-1
V gene: TRBV6-1
D gene: .
clone size: many
CDR3 protein: CAVGRRDPHTEAFF
CDR3 DNA: TGTGCCGTCGGCAGGCGAGACCCGCACACTGAAGCTTTCTTT

J gene: TRBJ1-1
V gene: TRBV28
D gene: TRBD1
clone size: many
CDR3 protein: CASSSPQGAGTEAFF
CDR3 DNA: TGTGCCAGCAGTTCCCCACAGGGGGCGGGAACTGAAGCTTTCTTT

J gene: TRBJ1-5
V gene: TRBV7-8
D gene: .
clone size: .
CDR3 protein: CASSPAQGLYQPQHF
CDR3 DNA: TGTGCCAGCAGCCCAGCACAGGGCCTATACCAGCCCCAGCATTTT

J gene: TRBJ1-5
V gene: TRBV19
D gene: .
clone size: .
CDR3 protein: CASSPHPTRDLLSNQPQHF
CDR3 DNA: TGTGCCAGTAGTCCCCACCCGACCCGGGACCTACTTAGCAATCAGCCCCAGCATTTT

J gene: TRBJ2-1
V gene: TRBV12-3/TRBV12-4
D gene: TRBD2
clone size: few
CDR3 protein: CASRIAGGLYNEQFF
CDR3 DNA: TGTGCCAGCAGGATAGCGGGGGGCTTATACAATGAGCAGTTCTTC

J gene: TRBJ1-1
V gene: TRBV29-1
D gene: .
clone size: few
CDR3 protein: CSVADGYTEAFF
CDR3 DNA: TGCAGCGTTGCCGATGGGTACACTGAAGCTTTCTTT